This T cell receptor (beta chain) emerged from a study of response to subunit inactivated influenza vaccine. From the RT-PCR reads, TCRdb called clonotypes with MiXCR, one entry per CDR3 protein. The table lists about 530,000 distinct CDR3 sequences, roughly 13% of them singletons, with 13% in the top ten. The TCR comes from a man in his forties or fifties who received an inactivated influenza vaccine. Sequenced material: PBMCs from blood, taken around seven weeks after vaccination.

DNA of the CDR3: TGCAGTGTCCCACGTCGACCGAACACCGGGGAGCTGTTTTTT. Protein product: CSVPRRPNTGELFF. This chain joins TRBV20-1 and TRBJ2-2; no clear D. Germline CDR1 DFQATT, CDR2 SNEGSKA (reference sequence). V was cut by 7 bases and J by 0 bases, with 12 bases left in between. This CDR3 is 14 amino acids long.